The present TCR beta chain was sequenced within a study of T cells in Graves' hyperthyroidism and ophthalmopathy. This clonotype was seen many times. Antigen unknown. The hyperthyroidism patients had all been newly diagnosed, and their disease duration was under 2 months. Their ages ranged from 18 to 65 years. Exclusions: uncontrolled infection, other autoimmune disease, pregnancy, lactation. A 10 ml volume of fresh peripheral blood provided the PBMCs. It was RNA transcripts that yielded the amplified TCR beta CDR3 regions. During a first-round RT-PCR of the TCR CDR3, the HTBI primer set was used. TCRdb fed the multiplex PCR reads into MiXCR, producing one record per CDR3 protein. The table shows 300,000 to 350,000 distinct CDR3 sequences, with approximately 22% occurring only once. Study-wide results and limits: Blood also showed most of the thyroid clonotypes that were expanded above 0.001.

This TCR was sampled from a woman in her fifties or sixties with Graves' hyperthyroidism. Sequenced material: blood.

The CDR3 reads CASSQYSGTPDTQYF. The CDR3 DNA follows: TGTGCCAGCAGCCAGTATAGCGGGACGCCAGATACGCAGTATTTT. The rearrangement joins TRBV3-1 to TRBJ2-3; 8 nucleotides agree with TRBD2. V lost 3 bases to trimming and J lost 4 bases; unmatched junction nucleotides: 6. The germline gives CDR1 LGHDT, CDR2 YNNKEL (reference sequence). This CDR3 comprises 15 residues.